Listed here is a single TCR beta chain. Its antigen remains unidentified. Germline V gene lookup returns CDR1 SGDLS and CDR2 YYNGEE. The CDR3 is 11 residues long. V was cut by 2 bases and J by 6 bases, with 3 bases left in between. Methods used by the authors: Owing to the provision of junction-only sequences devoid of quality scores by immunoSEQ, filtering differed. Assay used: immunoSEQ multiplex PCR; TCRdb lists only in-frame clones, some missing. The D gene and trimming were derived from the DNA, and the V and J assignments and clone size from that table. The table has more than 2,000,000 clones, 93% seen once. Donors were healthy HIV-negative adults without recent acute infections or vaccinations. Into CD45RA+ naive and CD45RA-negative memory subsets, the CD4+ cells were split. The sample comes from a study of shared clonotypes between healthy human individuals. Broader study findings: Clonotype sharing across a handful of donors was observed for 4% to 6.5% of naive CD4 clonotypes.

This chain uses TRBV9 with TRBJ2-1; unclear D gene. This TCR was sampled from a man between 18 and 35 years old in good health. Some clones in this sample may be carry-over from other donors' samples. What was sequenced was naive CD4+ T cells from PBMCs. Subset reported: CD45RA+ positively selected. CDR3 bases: TGTGCCAGCAGCGTCACCAATGAGCAGTTCTTC. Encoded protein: CASSVTNEQFF.